This T cell receptor beta chain was captured in a study of cytotoxic CD8 clonotypes in ibrutinib-treated CLL. Study in general: Partial responses totalled some 24 and complete responses 2; after median roughly 71 months, approximately 15 remained remitted and around twelve progressed. Response samples were taken after a median around 11 months of treatment, range 6 to 36. General study points: For progressing versus sustained-remission patients, sampling times were not the same.

The assay was immunoSEQ multiplex PCR, and TCRdb's table has in-frame clones only and misses some. The sample includes 120,000 to 150,000 clones, roughly 77% seen only once; the top ten take about 29%. A word on this clone: Its target is unknown.

CDR1 is SGDLS, CDR2 YYNGEE, per germline. V dropped 2 bases and J dropped 9; count of bases not matched to a gene: 8. CDR3 length: 14 residues. Material: PBMCs, obtained after 12 months of ibrutinib treatment. The chain couples TRBV9 to TRBJ2-1; 7 nucleotides agree with TRBD2. The receptor was isolated from a human donor with chronic lymphocytic leukemia. Here the CDR3 DNA reads TGTGCCAGCAGCGTCGCGGGGCTAGCGGCTGAGCAGTTCTTC. As protein: CASSVAGLAAEQFF.